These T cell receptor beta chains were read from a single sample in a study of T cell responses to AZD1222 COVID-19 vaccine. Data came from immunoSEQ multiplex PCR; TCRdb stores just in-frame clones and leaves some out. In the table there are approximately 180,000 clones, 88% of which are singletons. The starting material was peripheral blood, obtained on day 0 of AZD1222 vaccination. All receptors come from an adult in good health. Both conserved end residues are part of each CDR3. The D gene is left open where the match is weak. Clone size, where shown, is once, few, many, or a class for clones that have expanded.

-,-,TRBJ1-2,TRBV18,TGTGCCAGCTCTTTACGGGGGGATGACTATGGCTACACCTTC,CASSLRGDDYGYTF
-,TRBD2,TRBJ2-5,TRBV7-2,TGTGCCAGCAGCCCTTTAGCGGGGGGCCTACAAGAGACCCAGTACTTC,CASSPLAGGLQETQYF
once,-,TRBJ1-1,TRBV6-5,TGTGCCAGCAGTCGACAGCGAGGGGTTGAAGCTTTCTTT,CASSRQRGVEAFF
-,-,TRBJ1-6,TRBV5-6,TGTGCCAGCAGCTTGGAGAGGGGCCGCTCCTATAATTCACCCCTCCACTTT,CASSLERGRSYNSPLHF
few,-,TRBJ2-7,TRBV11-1,TGTGCCAGCAGCTTAGCAGGGCAGGGAGGTCGCTACGAGCAGTACTTC,CASSLAGQGGRYEQYF
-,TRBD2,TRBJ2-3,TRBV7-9,TGTGCCAGCAGCTTAGTAGCCCAACTAGCGGGGATCACAGATACGCAGTATTTT,CASSLVAQLAGITDTQYF
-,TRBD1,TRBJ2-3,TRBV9,TGTGCCAGCAGCGTTGGGACAGGTTCCTACACAGATACGCAGTATTTT,CASSVGTGSYTDTQYF
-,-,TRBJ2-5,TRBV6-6,TGTGCCAGCAGTTACTCGGGTCCCCAAGAGACCCAGTACTTC,CASSYSGPQETQYF
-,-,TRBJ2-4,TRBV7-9,TGTGCCAGCAGCTTAGCGTCCAGCCTCGGAAACATTCAGTACTTC,CASSLASSLGNIQYF
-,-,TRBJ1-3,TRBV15,TGTGCCACCAGCGGGCCTCAGGGAAACACCATATATTTT,CATSGPQGNTIYF
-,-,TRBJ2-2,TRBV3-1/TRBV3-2,TGTGCCAGCAGCCCTGGACTGAACACCGGGGAGCTGTTTTTT,CASSPGLNTGELFF
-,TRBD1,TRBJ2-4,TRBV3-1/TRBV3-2,TGTGCCAGCAGCCCAACAAGGGGACAGGGGATGTCAAAAAACATTCAGTACTTC,CASSPTRGQGMSKNIQYF
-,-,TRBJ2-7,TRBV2,TGCATTTGTGGGGGACCAACCTACGAGCAGTACTTC,CICGGPTYEQYF
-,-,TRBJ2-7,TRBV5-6,TGTGCCAGCAGCGTAAGGAGAACTAGAGTGTACTTC,CASSVRRTRVYF
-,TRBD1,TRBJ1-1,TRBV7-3,TGTGCCAGCAGACGGGACAGGGGACCGAACACTGAAGCTTTCTTT,CASRRDRGPNTEAFF
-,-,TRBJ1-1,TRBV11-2,TGTGCCAGCAGCTTAGATTCCGCTTACACTGAAGCTTTCTTT,CASSLDSAYTEAFF
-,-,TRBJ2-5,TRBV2,TGTGCCAGCAGTGAAGCGCTTGGTCTGGGGGTGAATAGAGAGACCCAGTACTTC,CASSEALGLGVNRETQYF
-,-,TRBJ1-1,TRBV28,TGTGCCAGCAGTTTAGGGGTCTCTGGGGCTTTCTTT,CASSLGVSGAFF
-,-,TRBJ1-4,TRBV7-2,TGTGCCAGCAGTCCCAGATCGGGGGCTAATGAAAAACTGTTTTTT,CASSPRSGANEKLFF
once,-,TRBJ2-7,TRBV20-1,TGCAGTGCTAGAGCGACAGGAGGCCCGCTCTTC,CSARATGGPLF
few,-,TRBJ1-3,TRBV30,TGTGCCTGGAATGAGGCCGGAAACACCATATATTTT,CAWNEAGNTIYF
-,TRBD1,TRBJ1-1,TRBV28,TGTGCCAGCAGTTTATCTACAGGGGGCAAGAACACTGAAGCTTTCTTT,CASSLSTGGKNTEAFF
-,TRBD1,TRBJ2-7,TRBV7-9,TGTGCCAGCAGCTTAGAGGCAGGGGGCACTGGGGAGCAGTACTTC,CASSLEAGGTGEQYF
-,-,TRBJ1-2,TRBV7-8,TGTGCCAGCAGCTTAGGGAGAATCTCTGGCTACACCTTC,CASSLGRISGYTF
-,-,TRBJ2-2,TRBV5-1,TGCGCCAGCAGCTTCCTGACAGGGAACACCGGGGAGCTGTTTTTT,CASSFLTGNTGELFF
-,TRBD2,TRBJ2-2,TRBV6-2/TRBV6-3,TGTGCCAGCAGTAGGACTAGCGTAGACGGGGAGCTGTTTTTT,CASSRTSVDGELFF
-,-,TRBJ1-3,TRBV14,TGTGCCAGCAGCCAAGCCCGCTACTCCACAAGCCTTGGAAACACCATATATTTT,CASSQARYSTSLGNTIYF
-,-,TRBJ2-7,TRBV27,TGTGCCAGCAGTCCCCTAGGGGGTAGCGGTTCCTCCTACGAGCAGTACTTC,CASSPLGGSGSSYEQYF
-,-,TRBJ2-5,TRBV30,TGTGCCTGGACTCATGGCGGTCCCCAAGAGACCCAGTACTTC,CAWTHGGPQETQYF
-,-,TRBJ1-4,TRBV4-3,TGCGCCAGCAGCCAAGTCGGGACAAACGAGGATGGCAAACTGTTTTTT,CASSQVGTNEDGKLFF
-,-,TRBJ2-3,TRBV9,TGTGCCAGCAACCTTCTGACGGATACGCAGTATTTT,CASNLLTDTQYF
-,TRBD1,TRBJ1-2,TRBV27,TGTGCCAGCAGTTGGACCCCACAGGGGGCAGATGGCTACACCTTC,CASSWTPQGADGYTF
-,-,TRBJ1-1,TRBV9,TGTGCCAGCAGCTCAGCCATGAACACTGAAGCTTTCTTT,CASSSAMNTEAFF
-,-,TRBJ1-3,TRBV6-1,TGTGCCAGCAGTGAAGCGCGGGGTAACACCATATATTTT,CASSEARGNTIYF
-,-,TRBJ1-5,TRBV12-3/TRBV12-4,TGTGCCAGCAGCTCTCCAAGGGGGTGGCCCCAGCATTTT,CASSSPRGWPQHF
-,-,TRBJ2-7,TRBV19,TGTGCCAGTAGTTTACAGGGCTCGAACTACGAGCAGTACTTC,CASSLQGSNYEQYF
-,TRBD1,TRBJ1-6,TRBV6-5,TGTGCCAGCAGTTTGGGACAGGGGGCATTGCGTTCACCCCTCCACTTT,CASSLGQGALRSPLHF
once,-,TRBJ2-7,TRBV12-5,TGTGCTAGTGGTTTGGGCCAGGGGCCCTACGAGCAGTACTTC,CASGLGQGPYEQYF
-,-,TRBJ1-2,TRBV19,TGTGCCAGTACCCCGAGGGTTGAGGGTGGCTATGGCTACACCTTC,CASTPRVEGGYGYTF
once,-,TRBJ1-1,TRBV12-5,TGTGCTAGTGGTTTACGAGGGGCCCAAAGCAAAGCTTTCTTT,CASGLRGAQSKAFF
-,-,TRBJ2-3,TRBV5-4,TGTGCCAGCAGCTTTGAGGATACGCAGTATTTT,CASSFEDTQYF
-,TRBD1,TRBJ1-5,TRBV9,TGTGCCAGCAGAGAGGGACAGTATGGCAATCAGCCCCAGCATTTT,CASREGQYGNQPQHF
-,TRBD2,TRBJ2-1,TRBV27,TGTGCCAGCAAATACGGGGGGGACAACAATGAGCAGTTCTTC,CASKYGGDNNEQFF
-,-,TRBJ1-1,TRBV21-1,TGTGCCAGCAGCAAAGCCGGTTGGGACAGGACTCGAGTGGATGAAGCTTTCTTT,CASSKAGWDRTRVDEAFF
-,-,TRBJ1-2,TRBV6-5,TGTGCCAGCAGAGACGGGGGCCAGAACTATGGCTACACCTTC,CASRDGGQNYGYTF
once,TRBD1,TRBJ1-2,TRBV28,TGTGCCAGCAGCCCACCGGACAGGTATGGCTACACCTTC,CASSPPDRYGYTF
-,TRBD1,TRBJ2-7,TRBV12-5,TGTGCTAGTGGTTTGGTACTGCAGGGGGCTTACCACGAGCAGTACTTC,CASGLVLQGAYHEQYF
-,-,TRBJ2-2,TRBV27,TGTGCCAGCAGGAAGGGGACCGGGGAGCTGTTTTTT,CASRKGTGELFF
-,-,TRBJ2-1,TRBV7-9,TGTGCCAGCAGCTCGTCCCGGGACTCTTACAATGAGCAGTTCTTC,CASSSSRDSYNEQFF